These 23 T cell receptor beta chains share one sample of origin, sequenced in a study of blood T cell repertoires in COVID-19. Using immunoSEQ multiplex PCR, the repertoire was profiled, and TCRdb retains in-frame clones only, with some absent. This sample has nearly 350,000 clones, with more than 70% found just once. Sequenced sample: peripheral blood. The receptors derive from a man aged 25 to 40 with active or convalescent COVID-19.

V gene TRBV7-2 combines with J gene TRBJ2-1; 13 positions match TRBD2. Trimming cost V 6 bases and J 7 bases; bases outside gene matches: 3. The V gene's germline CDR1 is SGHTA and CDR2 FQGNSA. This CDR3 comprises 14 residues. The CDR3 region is CASRLLAGGNEQFF. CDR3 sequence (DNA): TGTGCCAGCAGATTACTAGCGGGGGGGAATGAGCAGTTCTTC.

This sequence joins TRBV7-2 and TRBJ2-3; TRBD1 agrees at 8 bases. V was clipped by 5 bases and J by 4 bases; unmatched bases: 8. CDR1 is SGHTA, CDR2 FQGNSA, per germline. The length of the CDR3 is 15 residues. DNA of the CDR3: TGTGCCAGCAGCCAGCAACAGGGGGTGGCAGATACGCAGTATTTT. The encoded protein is CASSQQQGVADTQYF. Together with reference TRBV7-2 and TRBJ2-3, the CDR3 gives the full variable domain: GAGVSQSPSNKVTEKGKDVELRCDPISGHTALYWYRQSLGQGLEFLIYFQGNSAPDKSGLPSDRFSAERTGGSVSTLTIQRTQQEDSAVYLCASSQQQGVADTQYFGPGTRLTVL.

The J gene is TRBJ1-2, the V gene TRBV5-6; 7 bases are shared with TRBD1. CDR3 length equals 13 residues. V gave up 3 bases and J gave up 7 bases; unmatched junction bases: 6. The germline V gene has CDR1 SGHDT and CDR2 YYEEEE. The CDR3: CASSSTGSRGYTF. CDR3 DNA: TGTGCCAGCAGCTCGACAGGGAGCCGTGGCTACACCTTC. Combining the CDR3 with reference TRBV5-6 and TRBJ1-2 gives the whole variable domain DAGVTQSPTHLIKTRGQQVTLRCSPKSGHDTVSWYQQALGQGPQFIFQYYEEEERQRGNFPDRFSGHQFPNYSSELNVNALLLGDSALYLCASSSTGSRGYTFGSGTRLTVV.

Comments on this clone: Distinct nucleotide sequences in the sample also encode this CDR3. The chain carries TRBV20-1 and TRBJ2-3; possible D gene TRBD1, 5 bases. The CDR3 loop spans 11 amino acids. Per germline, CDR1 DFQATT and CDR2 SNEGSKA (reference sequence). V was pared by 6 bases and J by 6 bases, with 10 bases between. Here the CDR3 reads CSAPGLDTQYF. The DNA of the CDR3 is TGCAGTGCCCCAGGGCTGGATACGCAGTATTTT.

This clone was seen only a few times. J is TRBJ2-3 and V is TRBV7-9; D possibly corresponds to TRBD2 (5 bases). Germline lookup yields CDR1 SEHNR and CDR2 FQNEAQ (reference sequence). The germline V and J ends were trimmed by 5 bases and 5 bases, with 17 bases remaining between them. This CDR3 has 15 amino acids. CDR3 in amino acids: CASSPGLQIQDTQYF. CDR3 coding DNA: TGTGCCAGCAGCCCCGGACTGCAAATCCAAGATACGCAGTATTTT.

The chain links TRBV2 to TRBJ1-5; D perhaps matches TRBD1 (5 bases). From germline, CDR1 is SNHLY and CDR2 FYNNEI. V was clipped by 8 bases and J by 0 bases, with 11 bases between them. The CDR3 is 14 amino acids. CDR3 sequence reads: CASGGGNSNQPQHF. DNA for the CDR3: TGTGCCAGCGGCGGGGGGAATAGCAATCAGCCCCAGCATTTT.

This CDR3 is CASSLFGQHYGYTF. CDR3 in DNA: TGTGCCAGCAGCTTGTTTGGGCAGCACTATGGCTACACCTTC. The chain has TRBV5-6 and TRBJ1-2; D not resolved. This CDR3 is 14 amino acids long. Germline V gene sequence: CDR1 SGHDT, CDR2 YYEEEE. V gave up 1 base and J gave up 3 bases, with 10 bases separating them.

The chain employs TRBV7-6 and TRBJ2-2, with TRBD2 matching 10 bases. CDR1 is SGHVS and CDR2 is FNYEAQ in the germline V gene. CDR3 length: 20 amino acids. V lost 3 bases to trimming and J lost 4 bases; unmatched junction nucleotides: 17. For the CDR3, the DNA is TGTGCCAGCAGCTTCTATGTGGCGGGGACTAGCGATTATAGCACCGGGGAGCTGTTTTTT. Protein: CASSFYVAGTSDYSTGELFF. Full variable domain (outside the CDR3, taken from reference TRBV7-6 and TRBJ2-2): GAGVSQSPRYKVTKRGQDVALRCDPISGHVSLYWYRQALGQGPEFLTYFNYEAQQDKSGLPNDRFSAERPEGSISTLTIQRTEQRDSAMYRCASSFYVAGTSDYSTGELFFGEGSRLTVL.

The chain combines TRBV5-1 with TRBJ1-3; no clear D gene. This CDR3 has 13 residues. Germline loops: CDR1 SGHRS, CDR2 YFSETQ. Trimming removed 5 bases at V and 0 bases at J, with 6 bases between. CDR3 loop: CASRGSSGNTIYF. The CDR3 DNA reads TGCGCCAGCAGGGGGAGCTCTGGAAACACCATATATTTT.

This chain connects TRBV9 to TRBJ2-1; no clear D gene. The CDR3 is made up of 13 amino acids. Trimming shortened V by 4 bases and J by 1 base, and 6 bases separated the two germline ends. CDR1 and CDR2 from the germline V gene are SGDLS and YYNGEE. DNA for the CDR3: TGTGCCAGCAGCTCGTTTTCCTACAATGAGCAGTTCTTC. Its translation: CASSSFSYNEQFF.

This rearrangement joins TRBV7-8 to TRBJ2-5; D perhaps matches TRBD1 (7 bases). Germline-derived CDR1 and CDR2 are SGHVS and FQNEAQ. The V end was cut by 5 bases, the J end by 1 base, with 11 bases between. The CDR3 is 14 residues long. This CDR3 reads CASSPQGGQETQYF. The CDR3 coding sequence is TGTGCCAGCAGCCCTCAGGGGGGCCAAGAGACCCAGTACTTC.

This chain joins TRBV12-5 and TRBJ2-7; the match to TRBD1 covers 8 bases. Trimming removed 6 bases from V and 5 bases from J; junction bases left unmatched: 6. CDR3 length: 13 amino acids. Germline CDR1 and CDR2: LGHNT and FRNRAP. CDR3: CASGEADRDEQYF. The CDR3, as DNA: TGTGCTAGTGGAGAAGCGGACAGGGACGAGCAGTACTTC.

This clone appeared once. DNA of the CDR3: TGTGCCAGCAGGTACGGGAGGCTCTACGAGCAGTACTTC. It is translated as CASRYGRLYEQYF. The rearrangement joins TRBV6-2 or TRBV6-3 to TRBJ2-7, with TRBD2 identical over 7 bases. The trim removed 6 bases at V and 3 bases at J, leaving 5 bases unmatched. There are 13 residues in the CDR3. Germline CDR1 MNHEY, CDR2 SVGEGT.

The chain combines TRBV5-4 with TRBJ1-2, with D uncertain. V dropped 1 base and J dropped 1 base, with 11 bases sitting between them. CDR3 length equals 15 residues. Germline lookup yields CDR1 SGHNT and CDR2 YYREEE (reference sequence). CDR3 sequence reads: CASSLTQYLNYGYTF. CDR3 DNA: TGTGCCAGCAGCTTGACGCAGTACCTTAACTATGGCTACACCTTC.

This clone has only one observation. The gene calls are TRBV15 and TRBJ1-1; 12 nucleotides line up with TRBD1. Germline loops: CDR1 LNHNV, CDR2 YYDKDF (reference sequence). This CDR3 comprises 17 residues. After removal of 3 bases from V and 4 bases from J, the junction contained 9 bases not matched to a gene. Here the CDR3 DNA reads TGTGCCACCAGCAGGGGGACAGGGGGCATATTTGGCACTGAAGCTTTCTTT. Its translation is CATSRGTGGIFGTEAFF.

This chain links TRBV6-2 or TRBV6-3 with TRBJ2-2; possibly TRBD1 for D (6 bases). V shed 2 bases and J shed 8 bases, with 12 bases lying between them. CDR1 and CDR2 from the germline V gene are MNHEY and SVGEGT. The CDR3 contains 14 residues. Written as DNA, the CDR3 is TGTGCCAGCAGTTACACAGGGCCTGGGGGGGAGCTGTTTTTT. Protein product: CASSYTGPGGELFF.

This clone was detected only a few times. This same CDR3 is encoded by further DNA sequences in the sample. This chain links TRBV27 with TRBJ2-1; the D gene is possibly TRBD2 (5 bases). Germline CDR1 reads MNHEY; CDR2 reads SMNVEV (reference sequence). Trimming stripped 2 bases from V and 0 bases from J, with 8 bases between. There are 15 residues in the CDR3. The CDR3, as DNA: TGTGCCAGCAGTTTAAGTGGGAGCTCCTACAATGAGCAGTTCTTC. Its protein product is CASSLSGSSYNEQFF.

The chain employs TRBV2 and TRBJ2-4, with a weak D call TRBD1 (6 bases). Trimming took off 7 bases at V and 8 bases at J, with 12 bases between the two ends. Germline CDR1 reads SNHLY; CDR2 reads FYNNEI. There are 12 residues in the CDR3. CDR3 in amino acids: CASKDSLDIQYF. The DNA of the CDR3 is TGTGCCAGCAAGGACAGTCTGGACATTCAGTACTTC.

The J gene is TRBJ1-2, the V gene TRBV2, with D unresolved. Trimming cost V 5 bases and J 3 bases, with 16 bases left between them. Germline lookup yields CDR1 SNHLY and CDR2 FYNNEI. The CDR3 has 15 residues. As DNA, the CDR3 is TGTGCCAGCAGTCCCCCACTCGGGAAGGACTATGGCTACACCTTC. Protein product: CASSPPLGKDYGYTF. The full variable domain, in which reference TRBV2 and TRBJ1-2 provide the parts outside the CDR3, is EPEVTQTPSHQVTQMGQEVILRCVPISNHLYFYWYRQILGQKVEFLVSFYNNEISEKSEIFDDQFSVERPDGSNFTLKIRSTKLEDSAMYFCASSPPLGKDYGYTFGSGTRLTVV.

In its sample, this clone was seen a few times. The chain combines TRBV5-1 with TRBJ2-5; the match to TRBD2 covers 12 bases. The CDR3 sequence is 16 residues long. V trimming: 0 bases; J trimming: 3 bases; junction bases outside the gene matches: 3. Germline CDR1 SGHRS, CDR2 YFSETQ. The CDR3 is CASSLASGGAEETQYF. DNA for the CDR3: TGCGCCAGCAGCTTGGCTAGCGGGGGGGCCGAAGAGACCCAGTACTTC.

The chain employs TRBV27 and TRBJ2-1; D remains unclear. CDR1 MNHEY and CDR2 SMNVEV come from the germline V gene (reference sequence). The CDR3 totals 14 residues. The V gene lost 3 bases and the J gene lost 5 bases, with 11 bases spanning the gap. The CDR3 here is CASSLELSHNEQFF. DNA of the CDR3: TGTGCCAGCAGTTTGGAACTATCCCACAATGAGCAGTTCTTC.

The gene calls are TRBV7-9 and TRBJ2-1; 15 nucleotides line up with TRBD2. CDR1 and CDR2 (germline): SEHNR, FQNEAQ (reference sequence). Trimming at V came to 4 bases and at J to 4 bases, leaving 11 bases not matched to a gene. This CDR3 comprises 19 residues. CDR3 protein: CASSWGLAGGDFLYNEQFF. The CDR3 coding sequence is TGTGCCAGCAGCTGGGGACTAGCGGGGGGCGATTTCCTTTACAATGAGCAGTTCTTC.

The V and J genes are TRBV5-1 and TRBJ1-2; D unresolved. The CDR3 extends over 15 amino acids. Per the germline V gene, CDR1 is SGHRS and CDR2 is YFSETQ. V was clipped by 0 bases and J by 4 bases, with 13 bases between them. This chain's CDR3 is CASSLEGRLFYGYTF. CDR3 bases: TGCGCCAGCAGCTTGGAAGGCAGACTCTTCTATGGCTACACCTTC.